This paragraph reports one T cell receptor (beta chain). The data belong to a study of blood T cell repertoires in COVID-19. This CDR3 is built from 20 residues. The V gene end was trimmed by 4 bases and the J gene end by 0 bases; junction bases not matched to a gene: 20. The germline V gene encodes CDR1 LGHDT and CDR2 YNNKEL (reference sequence). Authors' analysis steps: Cell counts per sample came from amplifying reference gene primers. Only in-frame clones appear in the TCRdb table, and some are missing; sequencing was by immunoSEQ multiplex PCR. V, J and clone size were drawn from that table, and D and trimming were deduced from the DNA. The profile covers 150,000 to 200,000 clones, with nearly 90% appearing a single time and 0.6% to 0.8% taken by the ten largest.

The sample was peripheral blood. This clonotype was sampled from a man between 45 and 60 years old with acute or convalescent COVID-19. The chain carries TRBV3-1 (or the pseudogene TRBV3-2) and TRBJ2-5; 7 bases align to TRBD1. The CDR3 DNA reads as TGTGCCAGCAGCCCCCGAGGCGTGACAGGGATGTCCCCATACCAAGAGACCCAGTACTTC. Its translation: CASSPRGVTGMSPYQETQYF.